Each of the 6 T cell receptor beta chains below was sequenced from the same sample in a study of blood T cell repertoires in COVID-19. Libraries were prepared by immunoSEQ multiplex PCR; TCRdb keeps only in-frame clonotypes and omits some of them. The sample comprises about 140,000 clones, about three quarters of which are singletons, and approximately 14% rests with the top ten. Sequenced: peripheral blood. Every receptor here comes from a man aged 80 or over with acute or convalescent COVID-19.

V gene TRBV7-2 combines with J gene TRBJ2-1; 14 bases match TRBD2. The CDR3 totals 15 residues. Per germline, CDR1 SGHTA and CDR2 FQGNSA. Germline trimming cut 1 base from V and 10 bases from J; bases unmatched to any gene: 3. The CDR3 nucleotides are TGTGCCAGCAGCTTAGTGGGGACTAGCGGGGGAGAGCAGTTCTTC. This encodes CASSLVGTSGGEQFF. Based on the CDR3 plus reference TRBV7-2 and TRBJ2-1, the full variable domain is GAGVSQSPSNKVTEKGKDVELRCDPISGHTALYWYRQSLGQGLEFLIYFQGNSAPDKSGLPSDRFSAERTGGSVSTLTIQRTQQEDSAVYLCASSLVGTSGGEQFFGPGTRLTVL.

The chain uses TRBV7-2 and TRBJ2-1; 13 nucleotides line up with TRBD2. Germline values: CDR1 SGHTA, CDR2 FQGNSA. Germline trimming cut 2 bases from V and 6 bases from J; bases unmatched to any gene: 4. The CDR3 length is 16 residues. The CDR3 nucleotides read TGTGCCAGCAGCTTATCTACTAGCGGGGGGGTCAATGAGCAGTTCTTC. Residues: CASSLSTSGGVNEQFF.

The chain joins TRBV10-3 to TRBJ1-4; a weak D match, TRBD1 (5 bases). Germline V gene lookup returns CDR1 ENHRY and CDR2 SYGVKD. The CDR3 extends over 15 amino acids. Trimming shortened V by 3 bases and J by 6 bases, and 14 bases separated the two germline ends. The CDR3 region has the DNA TGTGCCATCAGTGATCCTTGGGGGGGAGATGAAAAACTGTTTTTT. This codes for CAISDPWGGDEKLFF.

This clone was picked up a small number of times. The chain combines TRBV5-1 with TRBJ2-5; the match to TRBD1 covers 9 bases. V dropped 4 bases and J dropped 4; count of bases not matched to a gene: 5. Germline-derived CDR1 and CDR2 are SGHRS and YFSETQ. The CDR3 covers 14 residues. The CDR3 here is CASSPTGGGETQYF. The CDR3 nucleotides are TGCGCCAGCAGCCCGACAGGGGGGGGAGAGACCCAGTACTTC.

The chain uses TRBV7-2 and TRBJ1-1; 9 positions match TRBD1. Germline assignment: CDR1 SGHTA and CDR2 FQGNSA. The CDR3 sequence is 17 residues long. Trimming at V came to 4 bases and at J to 0 bases, leaving 9 bases not matched to a gene. The chain's CDR3 is CASSSNRGRFLNTEAFF. The CDR3 coding sequence is TGTGCCAGCAGCTCAAACAGGGGGCGTTTTTTGAACACTGAAGCTTTCTTT.

The chain recombines TRBV7-9 with TRBJ2-1; D perhaps matches TRBD2 (6 bases). Germline CDR1 reads SEHNR; CDR2 reads FQNEAQ (reference sequence). The CDR3 is made up of 15 amino acids. V was pared by 2 bases and J by 4 bases, with 12 bases between. This chain's CDR3 is CASSLRRGLYNEQFF. CDR3 coding DNA: TGTGCCAGCAGCTTACGGCGGGGACTTTACAATGAGCAGTTCTTC.